This T cell receptor (beta chain) was captured in a study of T cell changes during pregnancy in multiple sclerosis. Generated by immunoSEQ multiplex PCR, the TCRdb table keeps only in-frame clones and is missing some. The sample lists about 38,000 clones, 90% occurring once. V lost 1 base to trimming and J lost 2 bases, with 10 bases between them. The germline CDR1 and CDR2 sequences are SGHTA and FQGTGA. CDR3 length: 15 amino acids. This clone came up a few times. This TCR derives from a female donor with multiple sclerosis, enrolled in a pregnancy study. Material: CD4+ T cells from peripheral blood mononuclear cells, obtained in the second trimester of pregnancy. The chain combines TRBV7-3 with TRBJ2-3, with D hard to call. The CDR3 reads CASSLIVASTDTQYF. As DNA, the CDR3 is TGTGCCAGCAGCTTAATTGTAGCATCCACAGATACGCAGTATTTT.